This T cell receptor (beta chain) comes out of a study of immune evolution from preneoplasia to lung adenocarcinoma (TCRdb year 2021). In terms of the full investigation: HLA loss of heterozygosity was observed in around 7.5%, 14% and 36% of AIS, MIA and ADC lesions, respectively, and was not observed in any AAH lesions. The study combined immune gene expression, TCR sequencing and multiplex immunofluorescence to profile immune contexture across lung adenocarcinoma precursors and invasive adenocarcinoma. Resected precursor lesions (AAH, AIS, MIA) and invasive adenocarcinomas were compared with paired morphologically normal lung tissue. The sample size depended on which specimens were available, not on a prior power calculation. The immune data were integrated with whole exome sequencing and methylation data from the same cohort of nodules. A total of some 48 patients with pulmonary nodules who underwent surgical resection were included in the overall cohort. TCR sequencing data came from 51 patients. The study reported that 90 to 120 samples were used for TCR sequencing. POLYSOLVER was used to infer class I HLA alleles from exome data, and LOHHLA was used to detect allele-specific HLA loss. Results and caveats for the whole study, not just this receptor: The findings were based on association rather than direct causation, and larger cohorts with long-term follow-up and longitudinal biopsies were deemed needed. The highest T cell clonality was observed in KRAS-mutant nodules compared with EGFR-mutant or double wild-type lesions. Clonality was highest in normal lung, while later-stage lesions appeared to show lower clonality but higher T cell density and diversity. Because all patients were from Japan and China, applicability to Western populations was uncertain. Normal lung had the highest top T cell clone frequencies, which appeared to decline progressively from AAH through AIS, MIA and invasive adenocarcinoma.

Between 2014 and 2017, the patients underwent resection in either Japan or China. Two lung cancer pathologists independently confirmed the histologic diagnosis of each case on H&E slides. For nucleic acid extraction, premalignant or tumor cells were enriched by macro-dissection following pathologic assessment. FFPE tissue was used for DNA isolation with the AllPrep DNA/RNA FFPE Kit. Spanning cysteine to phenylalanine, the CDR3 consists of 19 amino acids. CDR3 DNA is the only sequence kept; it has 57 bases, read in frame from the first base. At the junction V is shortened by 4 bases and J by 1 base, with 20 bases in between. The germline V gene gives CDR1 as LGHNA and CDR2 as YNFKEQ. Details on this clone: Its antigen remains unidentified. No base-level quality is on record; no much larger clone is a single base apart.

Using the immunoSEQ hsTCRbeta Kit, TCR beta CDR3 regions were sequenced from DNA. Concerning the study's data processing: The ImmunoSEQ Analyzer was used to analyse the TCR sequencing data. T cell clonality was defined as 1 minus Pielou's evenness, as computed on productive rearrangements. The inverse Simpson index, applied to productive templates, was used to measure T cell diversity. T cell density was TCR beta template counts normalized to usable DNA, estimated by amplifying and sequencing housekeeping genes. Two-sided Kruskal-Wallis tests were used to compare TCR metrics across histologic stages. TCRdb mirrors the immuneACCESS table, restricted to in-frame sequences. Some clones are absent from its copies; in checked studies, under half trace to an unresolved V gene, and the reason for the others is unknown. From that table come the V and J calls and clone size; the DNA was used to work out D and trimming. The sample yields fewer than 13,000 clones; roughly 77% were counted once. The ten largest account for around 9% of the sample.

The receptor comes from a donor of 70 years or more with lung adenocarcinoma. This chain is built from TRBV4-2 and TRBJ2-6, with the D gene tentatively TRBD1 or TRBD2, based on 6 matching bases in each. Sequencing was performed on FFPE minimally invasive lung adenocarcinoma tissue. Taken with the paper, the label for cell subset or site translates to: micro-invasive lung adenocarcinoma (MIA). The CDR3 has the sequence CASSLASRDTASGANVLTF. The DNA is as follows: TGTGCCAGCAGCCTCGCGTCGCGGGACACGGCTTCTGGGGCCAACGTCCTGACTTTC.